This T cell receptor (beta chain) was retrieved from a study of breast tumors, draining lymph nodes, adjacent tissues. Per the germline V gene, CDR1 is LNHDA and CDR2 is SQIVND (reference sequence). V gave up 1 base and J gave up 9 bases; unmatched junction bases: 4. This CDR3 is 15 amino acids long. Using its own MiXCR run on the multiplex PCR reads, TCRdb lists one record per CDR3 protein. The sample lists over 15,000 distinct CDR3 sequences; 50% to 60% were seen once. This clonotype was detected ten times or more. This TCR was recovered from a female donor with breast cancer. Some clones in this sample may be carry-over from other donors' samples. This sequence joins TRBV19 and TRBJ2-4; 12 bases agree with TRBD2. What was sequenced was tumor-adjacent breast tissue. The CDR3 DNA follows: TGTGCCAGTAGTATAGCACTAGCGGGAGGAGGCATTCAGTACTTC. The encoded protein is CASSIALAGGGIQYF.